This T cell receptor beta chain was sequenced during a study of regulatory T cells in long-lasting Graves disease. Study conclusions and caveats: Researchers examined only peripheral blood and not thyroid tissue.

Investigators prepared the TCR beta libraries by applying iRepertoire HTBI primers and Arm-PCR of CDR3 regions. A single record per CDR3 protein comes from TCRdb applying MiXCR to the multiplex PCR reads. The sample shows around 400,000 distinct CDR3 sequences, roughly 24% of them seen only once. With regard to this clonotype: What it recognizes is unknown.

This sample's time point: persistent/refractory GD, antithyroid drugs over 5 years with positive TRAb. Extracted PBMC RNA gave rise to the TCR library. The CDR3 contains 15 residues. Trimming took 6 bases from V and 4 from J; bases not matched to a gene: 7. This chain connects TRBV12-3 or TRBV12-4 to TRBJ1-3; 9 nucleotides match TRBD1. This sequence originates from a woman between 40 and 50 years old with Graves disease. This specimen consisted of peripheral blood mononuclear cells (PBMCs), obtained when the disease was refractory, from a patient treated with antithyroid drugs. CDR3 nucleotides: TGTGCCAGCAGGGGGGACAGGGTTCGCGGAAACACCATATATTTT. Its translation: CASRGDRVRGNTIYF.